Following are 15 T cell receptor beta chains from one sample sequenced in a study of cytomegalovirus exposure and HLA in healthy donors. The PCR used 60 Vbeta and 13 Jbeta primers. Produced via immunoSEQ multiplex PCR; TCRdb's table is partial and in-frame only. The repertoire holds some 150,000 clones, with around 79% as singletons. The sequenced material came from PBMCs. The receptors were gathered from a middle-aged man in good health and CMV-seronegative.

The chain carries TRBV10-1 and TRBJ2-1, with TRBD1 matching over 7 bases. V lost 0 bases to trimming and J lost 2 bases; unmatched junction nucleotides: 4. The CDR3 is 16 residues long. CDR1 WNHNN and CDR2 SYGVQD come from the germline V gene (reference sequence). The CDR3 loop is CASSESGQRTYNEQFF. The CDR3 DNA sequence: TGCGCCAGCAGTGAGTCGGGACAGCGTACCTACAATGAGCAGTTCTTC.

The sample holds a few counts of this clone. The rearrangement links TRBV19 to TRBJ2-5, with TRBD2 identical over 11 bases. The J call may be mistaken, given a closer DNA end match to TRBJ2-7. This CDR3 has 14 amino acids. The germline gives CDR1 LNHDA, CDR2 SQIVND (reference sequence). CDR3: CASSPGTSGYEQYF. The CDR3 coding sequence is TGTGCCAGTAGTCCCGGGACTAGCGGCTACGAGCAGTACTTC.

This clone was observed a single time. The chain joins TRBV5-8 to TRBJ2-7; TRBD1 matches at 7 bases. With 0 bases clipped from V and 4 bases from J, the junction kept 10 bases outside the gene matches. CDR1 and CDR2 (germline): SGHTS, YDEGEE. CDR3 length: 16 amino acids. CDR3 in amino acids: CASSLDRGQGSYEQYF. CDR3 coding DNA: TGTGCCAGCAGCTTGGATAGGGGGCAGGGCTCGTACGAGCAGTACTTC.

This chain links TRBV7-2 with TRBJ2-7; 15 positions agree with TRBD2. Trimming took 5 bases from V and 3 from J; bases not matched to a gene: 8. The CDR3 is made up of 17 amino acids. CDR1 is SGHTA, CDR2 FQGNSA, per germline. This CDR3 reads CASSRTSGRASVYEQYF. The DNA for the CDR3 is TGTGCCAGCAGCCGGACTAGCGGGAGGGCATCCGTCTACGAGCAGTACTTC.

V usage is TRBV27 and J usage is TRBJ2-7; D is perhaps TRBD2 (5 bases). V gave up 5 bases and J gave up 2 bases, with 13 bases separating them. Germline assignment: CDR1 MNHEY and CDR2 SMNVEV (reference sequence). The CDR3 has 14 residues. The CDR3 loop is CASSPSGKPYEQYF. As DNA, the CDR3 is TGTGCCAGCAGTCCCTCCGGGAAACCCTACGAGCAGTACTTC.

Only a few counts were recorded for this clone. This sample also contains other DNA sequences that code for the same CDR3. The chain joins TRBV7-8 to TRBJ2-5; D not certain. The CDR3 is made up of 14 amino acids. Trimming took 5 bases from V and 1 from J, leaving 11 bases between them. Germline V lookup: CDR1 SGHVS, CDR2 FQNEAQ. CDR3 loop: CASSPRRSQETQYF. The CDR3, as DNA: TGTGCCAGCAGCCCCCGTCGCAGCCAAGAGACCCAGTACTTC.

This clone was counted a few times. This chain joins TRBV7-8 and TRBJ2-7; unclear D gene. CDR3 length: 14 amino acids. Germline V gives CDR1 SGHVS, CDR2 FQNEAQ. V lost 5 bases, J lost 8 bases, and 19 bases lay in between. The CDR3 DNA sequence: TGTGCCAGCAGCCCCCGTGCAGAATCTCGCAAGCAGTACTTC. Translating it yields CASSPRAESRKQYF.

V and J are TRBV4-3 and TRBJ2-3; 9 positions match TRBD2. With 0 bases clipped from V and 3 bases from J, the junction kept 10 bases outside the gene matches. This CDR3 region has 18 residues. The germline V gene has CDR1 LGHNA and CDR2 YSLEER. CDR3 sequence reads: CASSQDSFAGGPTDTQYF. The CDR3 DNA follows: TGCGCCAGCAGCCAAGATTCCTTCGCGGGAGGGCCAACAGATACGCAGTATTTT.

This chain links TRBV29-1 with TRBJ1-1; 8 bases are a match to TRBD1. There are 16 residues in the CDR3. The J segment lost 0 bases and the V segment lost 5 bases, leaving 11 bases of the junction unmatched. CDR1 and CDR2 from the germline V gene are SQVTM and ANQGSEA. The CDR3 protein is CSVLSDRAGVNTEAFF. For the CDR3, the DNA is TGCAGCGTTTTATCGGACAGGGCTGGGGTGAACACTGAAGCTTTCTTT.

This clone was recorded a few times. The chain uses TRBV5-1 and TRBJ2-7; 8 nucleotides line up with TRBD2. CDR3 length: 14 residues. Germline assignment: CDR1 SGHRS and CDR2 YFSETQ. The V and J ends lost 4 bases and 6 bases, in that order; junction bases with no gene match: 9. CDR3: CASSRSAGEAEQYF. The DNA of the CDR3 is TGCGCCAGCAGCCGCTCAGCGGGAGAAGCCGAGCAGTACTTC.

The J gene is TRBJ2-1, the V gene TRBV19; D remains ambiguous. The CDR3 covers 13 residues. V dropped 6 bases and J dropped 0 bases, with 6 bases sitting between them. The germline V gene has CDR1 LNHDA and CDR2 SQIVND (reference sequence). DNA of the CDR3: TGTGCCAGTAGGCCGAGCTCCTACAATGAGCAGTTCTTC. This encodes CASRPSSYNEQFF. Full variable domain (missing parts from reference TRBV19 and TRBJ2-1): DGGITQSPKYLFRKEGQNVTLSCEQNLNHDAMYWYRQDPGQGLRLIYYSQIVNDFQKGDIAEGYSVSREKKESFPLTVTSAQKNPTAFYLCASRPSSYNEQFFGPGTRLTVL.

The chain carries TRBV4-3 and TRBJ1-2; D call uncertain. CDR3 length equals 14 residues. CDR1 LGHNA and CDR2 YSLEER come from the germline V gene. Trimming shortened V by 0 bases and J by 4 bases, and 9 bases separated the two germline ends. The CDR3 DNA follows: TGCGCCAGCAGCCAAGACGCACAGTCCTATGGCTACACCTTC. The encoded protein is CASSQDAQSYGYTF.

The rearrangement joins TRBV6-6 to TRBJ2-7, with D uncertain. Germline V CDR1 and CDR2: MNHNY, SVGAGI (reference sequence). The CDR3 extends over 14 amino acids. With 4 bases removed from V and 5 bases from J, the gap between germline ends came to 15 bases. CDR3 loop: CASSFPGERNEQYF. Written as DNA, the CDR3 is TGTGCCAGCAGTTTTCCGGGTGAGAGGAACGAGCAGTACTTC.

The chain joins TRBV6-4 to TRBJ2-2; tentative D call: TRBD2 (5 bases). Germline assignment: CDR1 MRHNA and CDR2 SNTAGT. This CDR3 is 16 amino acids long. Trimming took 0 bases from V and 4 from J, leaving 12 bases between them. The CDR3 sequence is CASSDSASWGTGELFF. In nucleotides, the CDR3 is TGTGCCAGCAGTGACTCGGCTAGCTGGGGCACCGGGGAGCTGTTTTTT.

The chain has TRBV28 and TRBJ2-1; TRBD2 matches at 9 bases. This CDR3 spans 15 amino acids. Germline CDR1 reads MDHEN; CDR2 reads SYDVKM. V was clipped by 5 bases and J by 7 bases; unmatched bases: 9. In DNA form, the CDR3 reads TGTGCCAGCAGTCGTACTAGCGGGCACAGGAATGAGCAGTTCTTC. Encoded protein: CASSRTSGHRNEQFF. Full variable domain (rest looked up from reference TRBV28 and TRBJ2-1): DVKVTQSSRYLVKRTGEKVFLECVQDMDHENMFWYRQDPGLGLRLIYFSYDVKMKEKGDIPEGYSVSREKKERFSLILESASTNQTSMYLCASSRTSGHRNEQFFGPGTRLTVL.